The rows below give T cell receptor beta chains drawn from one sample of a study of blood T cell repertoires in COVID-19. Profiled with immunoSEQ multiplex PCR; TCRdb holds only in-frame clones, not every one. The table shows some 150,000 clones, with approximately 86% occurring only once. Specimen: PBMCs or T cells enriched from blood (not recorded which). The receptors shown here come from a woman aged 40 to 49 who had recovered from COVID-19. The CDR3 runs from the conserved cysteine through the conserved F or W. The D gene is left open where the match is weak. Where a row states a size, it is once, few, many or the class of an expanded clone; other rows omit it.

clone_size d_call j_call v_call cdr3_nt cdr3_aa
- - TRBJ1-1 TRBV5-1 TGCGCCAGCAGCCCCGGCCTACAGGCCCTGCGAGAAGCTTTCTTT CASSPGLQALREAFF
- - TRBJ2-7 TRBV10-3 TGTGCCATCAGTGCTGGACTGTCGTACGAGCAGTACTTC CAISAGLSYEQYF
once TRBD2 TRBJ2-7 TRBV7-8 TGTGCCAGCAGCTTAGTAATCGGACTAGCGGTACCCTCCTACGAGCAGTACTTC CASSLVIGLAVPSYEQYF
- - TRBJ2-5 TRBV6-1 TGTGCCAGCAGTGAATTATGGGTCAGGGTTGATAAAGAGACCCAGTACTTC CASSELWVRVDKETQYF
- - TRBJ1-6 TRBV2 TGTGCCAGCAGTGCTGACACGGGAAGAACGCCCCTCCACTTT CASSADTGRTPLHF
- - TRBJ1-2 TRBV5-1 TGCGCCAGCAGCTTCGGGGATACTAACTATGGCTACACCTTC CASSFGDTNYGYTF
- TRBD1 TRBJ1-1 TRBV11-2 TGTGCCAGCAGCTTATGGCCACAGGGGGCCATGAACACTGAAGCTTTCTTT CASSLWPQGAMNTEAFF
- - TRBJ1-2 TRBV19 TGTGCCAGTAGTACTAGGGACTTCAACTATGGCTACACCTTC CASSTRDFNYGYTF
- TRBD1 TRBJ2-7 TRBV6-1 TGTGCCAGCAGTGAAGGGACAGGGCCCTACGAGCAGTACTTC CASSEGTGPYEQYF
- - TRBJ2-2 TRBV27 TGTGCCAGCAGTATCGCAGGAGGGCGCACCGGGGAGCTGTTTTTT CASSIAGGRTGELFF
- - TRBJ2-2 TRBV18 TGTGCCAGCTCACCACAGGAGGGACAGCAGACCGGGGAGCTGTTTTTT CASSPQEGQQTGELFF
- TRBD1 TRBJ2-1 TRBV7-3 TGTGCCAGCAGCGCCTGGACAGGGGCGTCCTACAATGAGCAGTTCTTC CASSAWTGASYNEQFF
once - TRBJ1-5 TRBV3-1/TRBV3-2 TGTGCCAGCAGCCAAGGGATTGGAGGGGATAGCAATCAGCCCCAGCATTTT CASSQGIGGDSNQPQHF
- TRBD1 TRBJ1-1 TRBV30 TGTGCCTGGAGTTTCGACAGGGCCGCCCTGAAAACTTTCTTT CAWSFDRAALKTFF
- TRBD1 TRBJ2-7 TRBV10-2 TGCGCCAGCAGGGTAGGACAGGGGGGTTCCTACGAGCAGTACTTC CASRVGQGGSYEQYF
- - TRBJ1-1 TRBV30 TGTGCCTGGAGCCTACAGGGATACACTGAAGCTTTCTTT CAWSLQGYTEAFF
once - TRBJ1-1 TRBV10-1 TGCGCCAGCAGCGTCCTTAAGAGCGCTGAAGCTTTCTTT CASSVLKSAEAFF
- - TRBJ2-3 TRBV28 TGTGCCAGCAGTTTCTCCGGGGGTAGCACAGATACGCAGTATTTT CASSFSGGSTDTQYF
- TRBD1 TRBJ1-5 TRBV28 TGTGCCAGCACCTTGGGGGCAGGGGGTTCTCAGCCCCAGCATTTT CASTLGAGGSQPQHF
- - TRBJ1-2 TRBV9 TGTGCCAGCAGCGCAGAACAGGGTTTGCAGGGCTACACCTTC CASSAEQGLQGYTF
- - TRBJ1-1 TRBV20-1 TGCAGTGCAAAGACAGTAGAAGCTTTCTTT CSAKTVEAFF
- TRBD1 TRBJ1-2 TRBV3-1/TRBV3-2 TGTGCCAGCAGCCAGACAGGGACCAATGGCTACACCTTC CASSQTGTNGYTF
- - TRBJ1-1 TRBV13 TGTGCCAGCAGCTCCCAGGGGAACACTGAAGCTTTCTTT CASSSQGNTEAFF
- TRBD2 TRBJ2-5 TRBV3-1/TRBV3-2 TGTGCCAGCAGCCAAGAAAGCCTAGCGGGGGAAATGAACGGGCACCAAGAGACCCAGTACTTC CASSQESLAGEMNGHQETQYF
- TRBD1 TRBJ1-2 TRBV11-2 TGTGCCAGCAGCTCACCGACAGGGTGGCTAGGGGGCTACACCTTC CASSSPTGWLGGYTF
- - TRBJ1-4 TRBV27 TGTGCCAGCAGTTTAGCCAGCTCGGGGACTAATGAAAAACTGTTTTTT CASSLASSGTNEKLFF
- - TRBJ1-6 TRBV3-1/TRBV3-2 TGTGCCAGCAGCCCCTCGGCCTATAATTCACCCCTCCACTTT CASSPSAYNSPLHF
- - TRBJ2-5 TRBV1 TGCACCAGCAGCCACCGGGGACTAAAGGAGCTTTTAGAGACCCAGTACTTC CTSSHRGLKELLETQYF
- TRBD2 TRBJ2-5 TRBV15 TGTGCCACCAGCAGAGGTGCGACTAGCGGGACTGCTATTGAGACCCAGTACTTC CATSRGATSGTAIETQYF
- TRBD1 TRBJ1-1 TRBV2 TGTGCCAGCAGAGCGGACAGGGTGAGCACTGAAGCTTTCTTT CASRADRVSTEAFF
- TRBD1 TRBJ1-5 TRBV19 TGTGCCAGTAGTCCAACCCGAGGGCAGGGGGAGGTTCAGCCCCAGCATTTT CASSPTRGQGEVQPQHF
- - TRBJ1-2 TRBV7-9 TGTGCCAGCAGCTCTATAGGACAGAACTATGGCTACACCTTC CASSSIGQNYGYTF
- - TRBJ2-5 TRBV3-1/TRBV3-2 TGTGCCAGCAGCCAAGCGAGAACCCGCCGGGAGACCCAGTACTTC CASSQARTRRETQYF
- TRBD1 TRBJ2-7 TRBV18 TGTGCCAGCTCACGAACAGGGGGCGCGGACGAGCAGTACTTC CASSRTGGADEQYF
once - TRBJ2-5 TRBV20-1 TGCAGTGCTAGAGTGTCGGAGACCCAGTACTTC CSARVSETQYF
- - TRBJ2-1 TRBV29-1 TGCAGCGTTGAAGGGCTAGCGACGAATGAGCAGTTCTTC CSVEGLATNEQFF
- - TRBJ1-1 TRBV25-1 TGTGCCAGCAGTGAGGAGGGGGGGGTGGTCGGCACCACTGAAGCTTTCTTT CASSEEGGVVGTTEAFF
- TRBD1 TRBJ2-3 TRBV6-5 TGTGCCAGCAGAGACAGGGCCCGAGATACGCAGTATTTT CASRDRARDTQYF
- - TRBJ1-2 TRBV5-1 TGCGCCAGCACCACAGGTGGCTATGGCTACACCTTC CASTTGGYGYTF
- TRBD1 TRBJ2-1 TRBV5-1 TGCGCCAGCAGCTTGGCACTGGCGGGACAGGGTGGTAATGAGCAGTTCTTC CASSLALAGQGGNEQFF
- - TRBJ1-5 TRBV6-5 TGTGCCAGCAGTTCGGGGGGGGGCACGGAGCCCCAGCATTTT CASSSGGGTEPQHF
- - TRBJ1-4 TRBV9 TGTGCCAGCAGCGTAGGGACTTCTAATGAAAAACTGTTTTTT CASSVGTSNEKLFF
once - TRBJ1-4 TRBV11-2 TGTGCCAGCAGCTTATTCAGACAAAACAATGAAAAACTGTTTTTT CASSLFRQNNEKLFF
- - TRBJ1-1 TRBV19 TGTGCCAGTAGTATTTCAGGGTTAATCACTGAAGCTTTCTTT CASSISGLITEAFF
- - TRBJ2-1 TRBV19 TGTGCCAGTAGTTCGTCGGGAGCGAGTTCCTACAATGAGCAGTTCTTC CASSSSGASSYNEQFF
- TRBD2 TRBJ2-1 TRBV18 TGTGCCAGCTCACCCCCGCTAGCGGGAGGAACCTACAATGAGCAGTTCTTC CASSPPLAGGTYNEQFF
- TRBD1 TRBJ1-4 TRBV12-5 TGTGCTAGTGGTTTGGCCGACAGGGCGACTAATGAAAAACTGTTTTTT CASGLADRATNEKLFF
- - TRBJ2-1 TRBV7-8 TGTGCCAGCAGCCCATACGGGACTCAGTCCTACAATGAGCAGTTCTTC CASSPYGTQSYNEQFF
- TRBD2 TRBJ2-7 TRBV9 TGTGCCAGCAGCGTAGGTTCTAGCGGGAGACCCTACGAGCAGTACTTC CASSVGSSGRPYEQYF
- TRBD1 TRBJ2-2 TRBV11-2 TGTGCCAGCAGCCGGACAGGGCCCGGGGAGCTGTTTTTT CASSRTGPGELFF
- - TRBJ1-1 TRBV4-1 TGCGCCAGCAGCCGGACAGTCACCAAGGGCACTGAAGCTTTCTTT CASSRTVTKGTEAFF
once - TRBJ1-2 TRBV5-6 TGTGCCAGCAGAGAGTCAGGTGAGATATATGGCTACACCTTC CASRESGEIYGYTF
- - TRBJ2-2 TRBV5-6 TGTGCCAGCAGCTTTTATCCGTTCGGCAGGGAGGTCACCGGGGAGCTGTTTTTT CASSFYPFGREVTGELFF
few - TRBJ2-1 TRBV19 TGTGCCAGCACGACGACTCTAGGGGACTTGGAAAGCTCCTACAATGAGCAGTTCTTC CASTTTLGDLESSYNEQFF
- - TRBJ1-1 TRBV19 TGTGCCAGTAGCCACAGGGCGCCCCCGAACACTGAAGCTTTCTTT CASSHRAPPNTEAFF
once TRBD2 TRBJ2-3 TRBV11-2 TGTGCCAGCAGCTTAGACGGGAGGGGCACAGATACGCAGTATTTT CASSLDGRGTDTQYF
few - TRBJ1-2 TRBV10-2 TGCGCCAGCAGTGAGTCGACAACAGGCCGTAACTATGGCTACACCTTC CASSESTTGRNYGYTF
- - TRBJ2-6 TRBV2 TGTGCCAGCAGTGATCTAGGAGGAAGCGGGGCCAACGTCCTGACTTTC CASSDLGGSGANVLTF
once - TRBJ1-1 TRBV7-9 TGTGCCAGCAGCTTCACAGGGTTGAACACTGAAGCTTTCTTT CASSFTGLNTEAFF